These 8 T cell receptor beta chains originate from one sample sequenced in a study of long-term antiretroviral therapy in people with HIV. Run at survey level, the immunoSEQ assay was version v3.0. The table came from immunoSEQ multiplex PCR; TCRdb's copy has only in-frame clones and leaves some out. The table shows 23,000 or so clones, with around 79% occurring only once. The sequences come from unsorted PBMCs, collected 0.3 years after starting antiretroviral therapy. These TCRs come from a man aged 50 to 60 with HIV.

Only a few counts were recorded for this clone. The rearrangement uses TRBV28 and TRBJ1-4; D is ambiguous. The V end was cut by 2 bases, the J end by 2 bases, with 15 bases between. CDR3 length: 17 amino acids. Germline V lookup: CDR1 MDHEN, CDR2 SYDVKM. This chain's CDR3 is CASSLAPRAETNEKLFF. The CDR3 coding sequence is TGTGCCAGCAGTTTAGCCCCTCGTGCGGAGACTAATGAAAAACTGTTTTTT.

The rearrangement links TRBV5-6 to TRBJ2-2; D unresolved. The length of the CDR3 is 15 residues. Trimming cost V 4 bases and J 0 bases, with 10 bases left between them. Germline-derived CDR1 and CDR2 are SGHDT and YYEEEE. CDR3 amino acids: CASSTDISNTGELFF. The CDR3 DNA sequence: TGTGCCAGCAGCACCGACATATCGAACACCGGGGAGCTGTTTTTT. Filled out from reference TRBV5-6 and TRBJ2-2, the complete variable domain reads DAGVTQSPTHLIKTRGQQVTLRCSPKSGHDTVSWYQQALGQGPQFIFQYYEEEERQRGNFPDRFSGHQFPNYSSELNVNALLLGDSALYLCASSTDISNTGELFFGEGSRLTVL.

CDR3 loop: CASSPPGFQGYTF. The CDR3, as DNA: TGTGCCAGCAGCCCCCCGGGATTCCAAGGCTACACCTTC. The chain is built from TRBV5-4 and TRBJ1-2; D call uncertain. Trimming took 4 bases from V and 8 from J, leaving 15 bases between them. There are 13 residues in the CDR3. Germline loops: CDR1 SGHNT, CDR2 YYREEE (reference sequence).

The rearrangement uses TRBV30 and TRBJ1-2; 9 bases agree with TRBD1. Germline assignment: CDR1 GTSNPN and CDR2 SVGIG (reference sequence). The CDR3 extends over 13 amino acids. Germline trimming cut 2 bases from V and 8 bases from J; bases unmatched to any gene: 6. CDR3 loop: CAWSRTGGDGYTF. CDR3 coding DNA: TGTGCCTGGAGTCGAACAGGGGGCGACGGCTACACCTTC.

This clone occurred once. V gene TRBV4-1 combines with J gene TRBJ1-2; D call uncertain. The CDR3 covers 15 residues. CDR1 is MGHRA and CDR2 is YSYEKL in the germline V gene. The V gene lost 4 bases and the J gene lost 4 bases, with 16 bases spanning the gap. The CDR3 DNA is TGCGCCAGCAGCCCCCTCGGCGACGGACCCTATGGCTACACCTTC. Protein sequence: CASSPLGDGPYGYTF.

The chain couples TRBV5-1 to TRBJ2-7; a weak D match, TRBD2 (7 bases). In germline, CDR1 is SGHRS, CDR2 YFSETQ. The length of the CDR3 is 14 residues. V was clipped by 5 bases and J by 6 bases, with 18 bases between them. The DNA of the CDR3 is TGCGCCAGCAGACCCGGGGGCGGGAGCACCGAGCAGTACTTC. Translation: CASRPGGGSTEQYF.

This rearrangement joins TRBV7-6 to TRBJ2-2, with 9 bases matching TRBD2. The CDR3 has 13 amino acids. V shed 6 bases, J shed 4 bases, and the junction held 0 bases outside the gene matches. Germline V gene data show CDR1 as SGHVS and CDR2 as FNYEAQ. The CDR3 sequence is CASRAGGTGELFF. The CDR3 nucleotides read TGTGCCAGCAGAGCGGGGGGCACCGGGGAGCTGTTTTTT.

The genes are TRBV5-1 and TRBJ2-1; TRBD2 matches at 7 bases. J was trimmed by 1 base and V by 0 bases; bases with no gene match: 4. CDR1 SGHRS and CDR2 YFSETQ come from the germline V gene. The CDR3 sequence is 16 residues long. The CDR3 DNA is TGCGCCAGCAGCTTGGGGCAGGGAGGGTCCTACAATGAGCAGTTCTTC. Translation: CASSLGQGGSYNEQFF.